These 30 T cell receptor beta chains share one sample of origin, sequenced in a study of shared T cell receptors in the human thymus. TCRdb's table, derived via immunoSEQ multiplex PCR, lists solely in-frame clones and lacks some. Of hundreds of thousands of clones listed, around 87% are singletons. These same records also appear under a second study, on human thymus T cells.

The sequenced sample consisted of thymocytes. The receptors were sampled from a boy in the first two years of life with a congenital heart defect.

The rearrangement links TRBV2 to TRBJ2-1; 11 bases are a match to TRBD2. In germline, CDR1 is SNHLY, CDR2 FYNNEI. The V segment lost 7 bases and the J segment 5 bases; nucleotides outside the gene matches: 10. The CDR3 has 16 residues. The CDR3 region has the DNA TGTGCCAGCAAAAAGGCGGGACTAGCGGCGAACAATGAGCAGTTCTTC. Protein sequence: CASKKAGLAANNEQFF. The full variable domain, in which reference TRBV2 and TRBJ2-1 provide the parts outside the CDR3, is EPEVTQTPSHQVTQMGQEVILRCVPISNHLYFYWYRQILGQKVEFLVSFYNNEISEKSEIFDDQFSVERPDGSNFTLKIRSTKLEDSAMYFCASKKAGLAANNEQFFGPGTRLTVL.

The genes are TRBV4-2 and TRBJ2-7, with a possible D match to TRBD1 (6 bases). Germline loops: CDR1 LGHNA, CDR2 YNFKEQ. Trimming took off 0 bases at V and 5 bases at J, with 14 bases between the two ends. The CDR3 is 15 residues long. DNA of the CDR3: TGTGCCAGCAGCCAAGATCGGCAGGGGCACCACGAGCAGTACTTC. Its protein is CASSQDRQGHHEQYF.

The rearrangement joins TRBV2 to TRBJ2-5; no clear D. TRBJ2-7 explains the end of the DNA better; the J call may be wrong. From germline, CDR1 is SNHLY and CDR2 FYNNEI. This CDR3 is built from 10 residues. The CDR3 is CASRYYEQYF. The CDR3 nucleotides read TGTGCCAGCAGATACTACGAGCAGTACTTC.

The chain links TRBV27 to TRBJ2-7; weak D call: TRBD2 (6 bases). CDR3 length equals 17 residues. Trimming pared 6 bases from V and 3 bases from J, leaving 24 bases between. From germline, CDR1 is MNHEY and CDR2 SMNVEV (reference sequence). In DNA form, the CDR3 reads TGTGCCAGCAGACACCTCCGCCCCGGGACTTCCCACTACGAGCAGTACTTC. Translating it yields CASRHLRPGTSHYEQYF.

The genes are TRBV9 and TRBJ2-1; no clear D. V was pared by 0 bases and J by 2 bases, with 12 bases between. Germline assignment: CDR1 SGDLS and CDR2 YYNGEE. The CDR3 consists of 16 residues. As DNA, the CDR3 is TGTGCCAGCAGCGTAGGCCCAGCGCCGACCTACAATGAGCAGTTCTTC. This translates into CASSVGPAPTYNEQFF.

This clone was counted once. V and J are TRBV29-1 and TRBJ2-7; TRBD2 matches at 9 bases. V lost 7 bases to trimming and J lost 0 bases; unmatched junction nucleotides: 13. CDR1 SQVTM and CDR2 ANQGSEA come from the germline V gene. The CDR3 is 16 amino acids. The chain's CDR3 is CSAGLGLAGLSYEQYF. The DNA for the CDR3 is TGCAGCGCCGGACTCGGGCTAGCGGGACTCTCCTACGAGCAGTACTTC.

This clone was counted only a few times. V gene TRBV5-1 combines with J gene TRBJ2-7; 14 bases are a match to TRBD2. This CDR3 is 16 amino acids long. Germline V gene lookup returns CDR1 SGHRS and CDR2 YFSETQ. V was pared by 5 bases and J by 3 bases, with 7 bases of the junction left unmatched. The CDR3 region has the DNA TGCGCCAGCAGGAAAGGGACTAGCGGGAGAAACTACGAGCAGTACTTC. Its translation is CASRKGTSGRNYEQYF.

The rearrangement joins TRBV6-4 to TRBJ1-1; tentative D call: TRBD1 (6 bases). V lost 3 bases, J lost 1 base, and 9 bases lay in between. The CDR3 covers 14 residues. Germline CDR1 and CDR2: MRHNA and SNTAGT. CDR3 residues: CASSEGGGNTEAFF. CDR3 nucleotides: TGTGCCAGCAGTGAAGGGGGTGGGAACACTGAAGCTTTCTTT.

This chain's CDR3 is CASAGRAQETQYF. The CDR3 region has the DNA TGTGCGAGTGCGGGACGGGCCCAAGAGACCCAGTACTTC. The chain links TRBV27 to TRBJ2-5; weak D call: TRBD2 (6 bases). The CDR3 is 13 amino acids. Germline loops: CDR1 MNHEY, CDR2 SMNVEV (reference sequence).

A single count supports this clone. J is TRBJ2-7 and V is TRBV5-4, with 10 bases matching TRBD2. J lost 1 base, V lost 0 bases, and 7 bases had no gene match. CDR3 length: 17 amino acids. Germline V gene data show CDR1 as SGHNT and CDR2 as YYREEE (reference sequence). CDR3 sequence reads: CASSLAASGSKSYEQYF. The CDR3 bases are TGTGCCAGCAGCTTGGCGGCTAGCGGGAGTAAATCCTACGAGCAGTACTTC.

The chain has TRBV5-6 and TRBJ2-1, with 9 bases matching TRBD2. Unmatched junction bases numbered 5, after V lost 4 bases and J lost 6 bases. The CDR3 covers 14 residues. In germline, CDR1 is SGHDT, CDR2 YYEEEE. The CDR3 nucleotides are TGTGCCAGCAGCCCCGGGACTAGCAGCAATGAGCAGTTCTTC. Protein product: CASSPGTSSNEQFF.

This chain connects TRBV6-1 to TRBJ1-4, with 9 bases aligning to TRBD1. The CDR3 has 16 amino acids. The V segment lost 0 bases and the J segment 7 bases; nucleotides outside the gene matches: 6. CDR1 MNHNS and CDR2 SASEGT come from the germline V gene. The CDR3 DNA reads TGTGCCAGCAGTGAAGCGCGGGGACAGGGCGGTGAAAAACTGTTTTTT. The encoded protein is CASSEARGQGGEKLFF.

To note about this clone: Other nucleotide sequences from this sample produce the same CDR3. This chain joins TRBV5-1 and TRBJ2-1; 11 nucleotides align to TRBD2. Germline CDR1 and CDR2: SGHRS and YFSETQ. The CDR3 length is 15 residues. The V gene end was trimmed by 0 bases and the J gene end by 4 bases; junction bases not matched to a gene: 0. CDR3 coding DNA: TGCGCCAGCAGCTTGGGACTAGCGGGGTACAATGAGCAGTTCTTC. Translating gives CASSLGLAGYNEQFF.

The J gene is TRBJ1-5, the V gene TRBV4-1; D not certain. Per the germline V gene, CDR1 is MGHRA and CDR2 is YSYEKL. The CDR3 is made up of 17 amino acids. V lost 3 bases and J lost 2, with 17 bases in between. CDR3 bases: TGCGCCAGCAGCCATACTAGGACGGAGAGGGGCAATCAGCCCCAGCATTTT. It translates to CASSHTRTERGNQPQHF.

CDR3 amino acids: CASSPSGRAEEQYF. CDR3 nucleotide sequence: TGTGCCAGCAGCCCGAGCGGGAGGGCGGAAGAGCAGTACTTC. The chain recombines TRBV7-2 with TRBJ2-7; 10 positions match TRBD2. Unmatched junction bases numbered 8, after V lost 5 bases and J lost 7 bases. Germline lookup yields CDR1 SGHTA and CDR2 FQGNSA. The CDR3 totals 14 residues.

This chain uses TRBV7-9 with TRBJ2-7, with 9 positions matching TRBD2. There are 15 residues in the CDR3. Germline V gene sequence: CDR1 SEHNR, CDR2 FQNEAQ (reference sequence). Trimming at V came to 5 bases and at J to 7 bases, leaving 12 bases not matched to a gene. Here the CDR3 reads CASSVSSSGVWEQYF. The CDR3 nucleotides are TGTGCCAGCAGCGTGTCGTCTAGCGGGGTCTGGGAGCAGTACTTC.

The gene calls are TRBV7-9 and TRBJ2-3, with D possibly matching TRBD2 (5 bases). Germline CDR1 SEHNR, CDR2 FQNEAQ (reference sequence). This CDR3 region has 16 residues. The V end lost 3 bases, the J end lost 6 bases, and 19 bases lay between the germline ends. CDR3 amino acids: CASSFPGSNKGDTQYF. CDR3 DNA sequence: TGTGCCAGCAGCTTTCCGGGAAGCAATAAAGGGGATACGCAGTATTTT.

J is TRBJ2-7 and V is TRBV7-2; D perhaps matches TRBD1 (6 bases). CDR1 SGHTA and CDR2 FQGNSA come from the germline V gene. Trimming stripped 5 bases from V and 0 bases from J, with 17 bases between. The CDR3 runs to 16 residues. The chain's CDR3 is CASSVTAGTPSYEQYF. The CDR3 DNA reads as TGTGCCAGCAGCGTAACCGCCGGGACACCCTCCTACGAGCAGTACTTC.

The chain links TRBV6-1 to TRBJ2-4; no clear D. The CDR3 consists of 18 residues. The germline V gene has CDR1 MNHNS and CDR2 SASEGT. V gave up 1 base and J gave up 0 bases, with 16 bases separating them. DNA for the CDR3: TGTGCCAGCAGTGAAGACTTTGGCAGGCCCAAAGCCAAAAACATTCAGTACTTC. Its protein is CASSEDFGRPKAKNIQYF.

This clone was counted once. The CDR3 is CASSRQGYTGELFF. Here the CDR3 DNA reads TGTGCCAGCAGCCGACAGGGGTACACCGGGGAGCTGTTTTTT. This chain joins TRBV21-1 and TRBJ2-2; the D call in the table, TRBD1, was not verified against the DNA. TRBV21-1 is flagged as a pseudogene. The CDR3 is made up of 14 amino acids.

The CDR3 region is CASSPPVGTNTGELFF. CDR3 coding DNA: TGTGCCAGCAGTCCCCCGGTCGGGACGAACACCGGGGAGCTGTTTTTT. V usage is TRBV27 and J usage is TRBJ2-2; perhaps TRBD2 as D (5 bases). This CDR3 is 16 amino acids long. Trimming pared 5 bases from V and 0 bases from J, leaving 13 bases between. Looked up from germline, CDR1 is MNHEY and CDR2 is SMNVEV (reference sequence).

This clone was counted between two and nine times. The chain couples TRBV7-9 to TRBJ2-3, with 9 bases that match TRBD2. CDR3 length: 16 residues. Germline assignment: CDR1 SEHNR and CDR2 FQNEAQ (reference sequence). J was trimmed by 2 bases and V by 1 base; bases with no gene match: 4. The CDR3 here is CASSLVRTSDTDTQYF. CDR3 coding DNA: TGTGCCAGCAGCTTAGTTAGGACTAGCGACACAGATACGCAGTATTTT.

The J gene is TRBJ2-7, the V gene TRBV6-1; TRBD1 matches 7 bases. Germline-derived CDR1 and CDR2 are MNHNS and SASEGT. The CDR3 totals 13 residues. V lost 4 bases to trimming and J lost 0 bases; unmatched junction nucleotides: 0. In DNA, the CDR3 is TGTGCCAGCAGTGGACAGGGCTCCTACGAGCAGTACTTC. It specifies CASSGQGSYEQYF.

The chain uses TRBV10-2 and TRBJ2-5, with TRBD1 matching over 9 bases. Trimming took 7 bases from V and 5 from J; bases not matched to a gene: 5. Looked up from germline, CDR1 is WSHSY and CDR2 is SAAADI. This CDR3 is 13 amino acids long. This CDR3 is CASKQGAWETQYF. The CDR3 DNA sequence: TGCGCCAGCAAACAGGGGGCGTGGGAGACCCAGTACTTC.

The rearrangement links TRBV4-3 to TRBJ1-4; weak D call: TRBD1 (6 bases). The CDR3 is made up of 16 amino acids. Trimming removed 2 bases from V and 3 bases from J, with 13 bases in between. Germline V lookup: CDR1 LGHNA, CDR2 YSLEER. The CDR3 DNA reads as TGCGCCAGCAGCCAAAAATTACAGGGTTCTAATGAAAAACTGTTTTTT. It yields the protein CASSQKLQGSNEKLFF.

As regards this clone: The junction does not match germline at one end; this may be a read error. This chain connects TRBV15 to TRBJ2-3, with D possibly matching TRBD2 (5 bases). CDR3 length equals 14 residues. Germline V gives CDR1 LNHNV, CDR2 YYDKDF (reference sequence). CDR3 residues: CATRRGRPTDTQYF. CDR3 coding DNA: TGTGCCACCAGAAGAGGGAGACCCACAGATACGCAGTATTTT.

The genes are TRBV4-3 and TRBJ2-2; 7 bases map to TRBD2. The V segment lost 0 bases and the J segment 1 base; nucleotides outside the gene matches: 8. This CDR3 is built from 18 residues. Per germline, CDR1 LGHNA and CDR2 YSLEER. Written as DNA, the CDR3 is TGCGCCAGCAGCCAAGAGCTGCGGGGGACGAGGAACACCGGGGAGCTGTTTTTT. Its translation: CASSQELRGTRNTGELFF.

This clone was seen just once. The chain is built from TRBV28 and TRBJ2-7; tentative D call: TRBD2 (6 bases). In germline, CDR1 is MDHEN, CDR2 SYDVKM. V was trimmed by 1 base and J by 6 bases, leaving 13 bases between them. The CDR3 runs to 14 residues. The CDR3 reads CASSLYRESVEQYF. As DNA, the CDR3 is TGTGCCAGCAGTTTATACCGGGAGTCGGTCGAGCAGTACTTC.

The rearrangement links TRBV5-5 to TRBJ2-6; tentatively, D is TRBD1 (5 bases). Germline V gene sequence: CDR1 SGHKS, CDR2 YYEKEE (reference sequence). The germline V and J ends were trimmed by 3 bases and 0 bases, with 10 bases remaining between them. The CDR3 spans 16 residues. For the CDR3, the DNA is TGTGCCAGCAGCTGGACACCTAGCTCTGGGGCCAACGTCCTGACTTTC. It is translated as CASSWTPSSGANVLTF.

The J gene is TRBJ1-5, the V gene TRBV6-5, with D perhaps matching TRBD1 (6 bases). The V end lost 4 bases, the J end lost 2 bases, and 12 bases lay between the germline ends. The germline CDR1 and CDR2 sequences are MNHEY and SVGAGI. The CDR3 extends over 15 amino acids. The CDR3: CASSLTGFRNQPQHF. Here the CDR3 DNA reads TGTGCCAGCAGTTTAACAGGGTTTCGCAATCAGCCCCAGCATTTT.